One and the same sample provided the 32 T cell receptor beta chains below, sequenced in a study of blood T cell repertoires in COVID-19. TCRdb keeps only in-frame clones here, not all; method: immunoSEQ multiplex PCR. The sample lists around 77,000 clones, 75% to 90% occurring once. Sequenced: peripheral blood. The receptors were sampled from a man at least 80 years old with acute or convalescent COVID-19.

The J gene is TRBJ2-1, the V gene TRBV4-3, with 8 bases lining up with TRBD2. Germline-derived CDR1 and CDR2 are LGHNA and YSLEER. This CDR3 is built from 17 residues. With 3 bases clipped from V and 0 bases from J, the junction kept 7 bases outside the gene matches. This CDR3 reads CASSHLLAADSYNEQFF. In nucleotides, the CDR3 is TGCGCCAGCAGCCACCTACTAGCGGCAGACTCCTACAATGAGCAGTTCTTC.

The gene calls are TRBV5-1 and TRBJ2-6, with a tentative D call TRBD1 (5 bases). Trimming cost V 4 bases and J 0 bases, with 17 bases left between them. In germline, CDR1 is SGHRS, CDR2 YFSETQ. The CDR3 totals 18 residues. CDR3 sequence (DNA): TGCGCCAGCAGCCCGACGACAGACTCTGCCTCTGGGGCCAACGTCCTGACTTTC. It codes for CASSPTTDSASGANVLTF.

The chain recombines TRBV2 with TRBJ1-3, with D perhaps matching TRBD1 (5 bases). Germline assignment: CDR1 SNHLY and CDR2 FYNNEI. CDR3 length equals 15 residues. Trimming stripped 6 bases from V and 0 bases from J, with 12 bases between. CDR3 residues: CASSERQFSGNTIYF. Written as DNA, the CDR3 is TGTGCCAGCAGCGAACGACAGTTCTCTGGAAACACCATATATTTT. The full variable domain, in which reference TRBV2 and TRBJ1-3 provide the parts outside the CDR3, is EPEVTQTPSHQVTQMGQEVILRCVPISNHLYFYWYRQILGQKVEFLVSFYNNEISEKSEIFDDQFSVERPDGSNFTLKIRSTKLEDSAMYFCASSERQFSGNTIYFGEGSWLTVV.

The genes are TRBV30 and TRBJ1-1; tentative D call: TRBD1 (5 bases). V gave up 1 base and J gave up 0 bases, with 18 bases separating them. Per the germline V gene, CDR1 is GTSNPN and CDR2 is SVGIG (reference sequence). The CDR3 runs to 17 residues. The CDR3 here is CAWSAGSAGRLNTEAFF. The CDR3 nucleotides are TGTGCCTGGAGTGCGGGCTCGGCAGGGAGGTTGAACACTGAAGCTTTCTTT.

This clone has just one count. The rearrangement joins TRBV5-6 to TRBJ2-7; D possibly corresponds to TRBD2 (6 bases). Trimming left V 3 bases short and J 4 bases short, with 14 bases between. The CDR3 has 14 amino acids. CDR1 and CDR2 (germline): SGHDT, YYEEEE. CDR3 in DNA: TGTGCCAGCAGCTCCCCGGGACTTGTATACGAGCAGTACTTC. This gives the protein CASSSPGLVYEQYF. The full variable domain, rest sourced from reference TRBV5-6 and TRBJ2-7, is DAGVTQSPTHLIKTRGQQVTLRCSPKSGHDTVSWYQQALGQGPQFIFQYYEEEERQRGNFPDRFSGHQFPNYSSELNVNALLLGDSALYLCASSSPGLVYEQYFGPGTRLTVT.

This clone was counted a single time. The rearrangement joins TRBV19 to TRBJ2-1; perhaps TRBD1 as D (5 bases). Germline assignment: CDR1 LNHDA and CDR2 SQIVND (reference sequence). The CDR3 totals 13 residues. Trimming removed 7 bases at V and 4 bases at J, with 11 bases between. Here the CDR3 DNA reads TGTGCCAGTACGACAACAGGATACAATGAGCAGTTCTTC. It encodes CASTTTGYNEQFF.

With regard to this clone: Other nucleotide sequences in the sample specify the same CDR3. The V and J genes are TRBV10-2 and TRBJ2-5, with TRBD2 matching over 7 bases. Germline V lookup: CDR1 WSHSY, CDR2 SAAADI. Germline trimming cut 6 bases from V and 2 bases from J; bases unmatched to any gene: 3. CDR3 length: 13 amino acids. The CDR3 DNA follows: TGCGCCAGCAGGCTCGGGGGGCAAGAGACCCAGTACTTC. Translated: CASRLGGQETQYF.

This chain links TRBV5-1 with TRBJ2-5, with D possibly being TRBD2 (6 bases). The V and J ends lost 1 base and 2 bases respectively, with 24 bases between them. From germline, CDR1 is SGHRS and CDR2 YFSETQ. This CDR3 is 19 amino acids long. The CDR3 DNA is TGCGCCAGCAGCTTGTCTGGGTCCGGGGGACGGGCCATTCAAGAGACCCAGTACTTC. Its protein is CASSLSGSGGRAIQETQYF.

The chain is built from TRBV19 and TRBJ1-1; D gene ambiguous. Trimming left V 3 bases short and J 4 bases short, with 18 bases between. The CDR3 is 16 amino acids. CDR1 LNHDA and CDR2 SQIVND come from the germline V gene (reference sequence). The chain's CDR3 is CASSIQQAGFSTEAFF. The CDR3 region has the DNA TGTGCCAGTAGTATTCAGCAGGCGGGGTTTTCCACTGAAGCTTTCTTT.

V usage is TRBV3-1 (or the pseudogene TRBV3-2) and J usage is TRBJ2-6; D might be TRBD1 (6 bases). With 1 base removed from V and 0 bases from J, the gap between germline ends came to 13 bases. Germline CDR1 and CDR2: LGHDT and YNNKEL (reference sequence). There are 18 residues in the CDR3. For the CDR3, the DNA is TGTGCCAGCAGCCAAGGTTCAGGGGTCGGCTCTGGGGCCAACGTCCTGACTTTC. Protein sequence: CASSQGSGVGSGANVLTF.

The V call is TRBV28, the J call TRBJ2-7; 14 nucleotides agree with TRBD2. J was trimmed by 7 bases and V by 5 bases; bases with no gene match: 7. The CDR3 extends over 15 amino acids. Germline V CDR1 and CDR2: MDHEN, SYDVKM. CDR3 sequence: CASSRLAGGPGEQYF. In nucleotides, the CDR3 is TGTGCCAGCAGTAGACTAGCGGGGGGGCCGGGGGAGCAGTACTTC.

This clone was observed a few times. J is TRBJ2-3 and V is TRBV24-1; TRBD2 matches at 7 bases. Germline V gives CDR1 KGHDR, CDR2 SFDVKD. The CDR3 spans 15 residues. Trimming removed 5 bases from V and 6 bases from J; junction bases left unmatched: 10. CDR3 protein: CATSVLERGGDTQYF. The CDR3 DNA reads as TGTGCCACCAGTGTTCTGGAGCGGGGCGGCGATACGCAGTATTTT.

The genes are TRBV5-1 and TRBJ1-1, with 8 bases identical to TRBD1. V lost 4 bases to trimming and J lost 2 bases; unmatched junction nucleotides: 4. In germline, CDR1 is SGHRS, CDR2 YFSETQ. The CDR3 is made up of 14 amino acids. CDR3 region: CASSVGQVNTEAFF. The CDR3 DNA reads TGCGCCAGCAGCGTGGGACAGGTAAACACTGAAGCTTTCTTT.

The DNA for the CDR3 is TGTGCCAGCAGCCGCCAGGACAGTGGAAATGAAAAACTGTTTTTT. Residues: CASSRQDSGNEKLFF. The rearrangement links TRBV7-2 to TRBJ1-4, with D possibly TRBD1 on 6 matching bases. This CDR3 spans 15 amino acids. Trimming took off 5 bases at V and 5 bases at J, with 15 bases between the two ends. Germline assignment: CDR1 SGHTA and CDR2 FQGNSA.

This chain connects TRBV6-5 to TRBJ1-5; 8 nucleotides align to TRBD1. V trimming: 6 bases; J trimming: 0 bases; junction bases outside the gene matches: 4. This CDR3 has 15 amino acids. Germline loops: CDR1 MNHEY, CDR2 SVGAGI. CDR3 in DNA: TGTGCCAGCAGAAGGACAGGGTATAGCAATCAGCCCCAGCATTTT. Translation: CASRRTGYSNQPQHF.

This clone occurred once. This chain links TRBV7-3 with TRBJ2-5; TRBD2 agrees at 10 bases. CDR1 is SGHTA, CDR2 FQGTGA, per germline. This CDR3 is built from 16 residues. The J segment lost 3 bases and the V segment lost 4 bases, leaving 8 bases of the junction unmatched. The CDR3 here is CASSSYTSGDKETQYF. The DNA of the CDR3 is TGTGCCAGCAGCTCTTACACTAGCGGGGATAAAGAGACCCAGTACTTC.

This clone was recorded a few times. The J gene is TRBJ1-6, the V gene TRBV5-5, with 7 bases matching TRBD1. V gave up 4 bases and J gave up 3 bases; unmatched junction bases: 10. The CDR3 is made up of 17 amino acids. CDR1 is SGHKS and CDR2 is YYEKEE in the germline V gene (reference sequence). The CDR3 is CASSSSRDSGYNSPLHF. The CDR3 DNA is TGTGCCAGCAGCAGCTCCCGGGACAGCGGCTATAATTCACCCCTCCACTTT.

The V and J genes are TRBV5-1 and TRBJ2-5; the D gene is possibly TRBD1 (5 bases). The CDR3 has 14 residues. The germline CDR1 and CDR2 sequences are SGHRS and YFSETQ. V gave up 4 bases and J gave up 4 bases, with 14 bases separating them. The DNA for the CDR3 is TGCGCCAGCAGCCTAGGTGACAGTTTAGAGACCCAGTACTTC. It yields the protein CASSLGDSLETQYF.

The gene calls are TRBV19 and TRBJ1-2; 8 bases match TRBD1. The CDR3 consists of 15 residues. CDR1 is LNHDA, CDR2 SQIVND, per germline (reference sequence). The junction had 6 bases not matched to a gene; V was cut back by 4 bases and J by 2 bases. CDR3 nucleotide sequence: TGTGCCAGTAGTACTCGGGACAGGAGGAACTATGGCTACACCTTC. Its protein product is CASSTRDRRNYGYTF.

The rearrangement uses TRBV5-1 and TRBJ2-2; the D gene is possibly TRBD2 (5 bases). Germline values: CDR1 SGHRS, CDR2 YFSETQ. Trimming took 1 base from V and 6 from J, leaving 13 bases between them. This CDR3 is built from 15 residues. Written as DNA, the CDR3 is TGCGCCAGCAGCTTGACGGCCGCGGGCGCCGGGGAGCTGTTTTTT. Protein: CASSLTAAGAGELFF.

The J gene is TRBJ2-7, the V gene TRBV6-5, with TRBD2 matching 7 bases. The CDR3 has 12 amino acids. The germline V gene has CDR1 MNHEY and CDR2 SVGAGI. J gave up 5 bases and V 7 bases, and 5 bases lay outside the gene matches. In DNA, the CDR3 is TGTGCCAGCACCGGCGCGGGGGACGAGCAGTACTTC. Protein sequence: CASTGAGDEQYF.

CDR3 coding DNA: TGCGCCAGCAGCGAAAACACAGGATTCAATTCACCCCTCCACTTT. Residues: CASSENTGFNSPLHF. The chain recombines TRBV5-1 with TRBJ1-6, with D possibly being TRBD1 (5 bases). V dropped 4 bases and J dropped 7 bases, with 15 bases sitting between them. The length of the CDR3 is 15 residues. Germline V gene data show CDR1 as SGHRS and CDR2 as YFSETQ.

The rearrangement uses TRBV24-1 and TRBJ1-4; D unresolved. Trimming stripped 4 bases from V and 5 bases from J, with 13 bases between. Germline CDR1 and CDR2: KGHDR and SFDVKD. CDR3 length: 15 residues. CDR3 nucleotides: TGTGCCACCAGTGACCCCTCGACGGGGAATGAAAAACTGTTTTTT. This sequence encodes CATSDPSTGNEKLFF.

The chain couples TRBV7-3 to TRBJ2-2; 11 bases are shared with TRBD2. Per the germline V gene, CDR1 is SGHTA and CDR2 is FQGTGA. Losses at the gene ends were 4 bases for V and 6 bases for J; bases not matched to a gene: 4. The CDR3 is 15 amino acids. The chain's CDR3 is CASSSGLAAAGELFF. The CDR3 nucleotides read TGTGCCAGCAGCTCGGGACTAGCGGCCGCCGGGGAGCTGTTTTTT.

The chain combines TRBV5-4 with TRBJ2-1; 13 positions agree with TRBD2. V was clipped by 3 bases and J by 7 bases; unmatched bases: 4. In germline, CDR1 is SGHNT, CDR2 YYREEE (reference sequence). There are 15 residues in the CDR3. CDR3 sequence (DNA): TGTGCCAGCAGCTCCGGGACTAGCGGGGTTAATGAGCAGTTCTTC. It yields the protein CASSSGTSGVNEQFF.

The gene calls are TRBV5-1 and TRBJ2-3; 8 bases line up with TRBD2. From germline, CDR1 is SGHRS and CDR2 YFSETQ. V was clipped by 0 bases and J by 4 bases; unmatched bases: 7. The CDR3 spans 16 residues. Written as DNA, the CDR3 is TGCGCCAGCAGCTTGGCGTCAGCGGGGGACGCAGATACGCAGTATTTT. Its translation is CASSLASAGDADTQYF. Full variable domain (remainder filled in from reference TRBV5-1 and TRBJ2-3): KAGVTQTPRYLIKTRGQQVTLSCSPISGHRSVSWYQQTPGQGLQFLFEYFSETQRNKGNFPGRFSGRQFSNSRSEMNVSTLELGDSALYLCASSLASAGDADTQYFGPGTRLTVL.

This clone is a singleton in its sample. The rearrangement links TRBV11-2 to TRBJ2-5, with D perhaps matching TRBD2 (6 bases). The CDR3 contains 15 residues. Between the trimmed V and J ends, which lost 1 base and 2 bases, there was a span of 11 bases. Per germline, CDR1 SGHAT and CDR2 FQNNGV. The CDR3 sequence is CASSLGPGRQETQYF. The CDR3 DNA reads as TGTGCCAGCAGCTTAGGGCCCGGGAGACAAGAGACCCAGTACTTC.

This clone showed up just once. This rearrangement joins TRBV28 to TRBJ2-7; TRBD1 aligns across 9 bases. Germline V CDR1 and CDR2: MDHEN, SYDVKM. Trimming at V came to 4 bases and at J to 3 bases, leaving 7 bases not matched to a gene. CDR3 size: 15 residues. In nucleotides, the CDR3 is TGTGCCAGCAGTTCCCAGGGACAGGGAAGCTACGAGCAGTACTTC. Residues: CASSSQGQGSYEQYF. Drawing the rest from reference TRBV28 and TRBJ2-7, the complete variable domain is DVKVTQSSRYLVKRTGEKVFLECVQDMDHENMFWYRQDPGLGLRLIYFSYDVKMKEKGDIPEGYSVSREKKERFSLILESASTNQTSMYLCASSSQGQGSYEQYFGPGTRLTVT.

This clone has just one count. The chain joins TRBV14 to TRBJ2-5, with a tentative D call TRBD2 (7 bases). The germline V and J ends were trimmed by 0 bases and 3 bases, with 11 bases remaining between them. Germline CDR1 and CDR2: SGHDN and FVKESK. There are 15 residues in the CDR3. The CDR3 sequence: CASSQDLGGEETQYF. CDR3 bases: TGTGCCAGCAGCCAAGACTTAGGGGGGGAAGAGACCCAGTACTTC.

The rearrangement links TRBV2 to TRBJ1-2; D gene ambiguous. The CDR3 consists of 11 residues. Trimming removed 6 bases at V and 7 bases at J, with 9 bases between. The germline gives CDR1 SNHLY, CDR2 FYNNEI. The CDR3 DNA sequence: TGTGCCAGCAGGGAGTGGAGTGGCTACACCTTC. It codes for CASREWSGYTF.

In DNA, the CDR3 is TGTGCCAGCAGATTTGGGGCATCCTACGAGCAGTACTTC. Translated: CASRFGASYEQYF. The chain carries TRBV27 and TRBJ2-7, with a weak D call TRBD1 (5 bases). V dropped 6 bases and J dropped 1 base, with 10 bases sitting between them. Germline V gives CDR1 MNHEY, CDR2 SMNVEV (reference sequence). The CDR3 runs 13 residues.

The V call is TRBV7-3, the J call TRBJ2-1; 7 bases agree with TRBD1. From germline, CDR1 is SGHTA and CDR2 FQGTGA. The junction had 6 bases not matched to a gene; V was cut back by 4 bases and J by 3 bases. The CDR3 is made up of 15 amino acids. In DNA form, the CDR3 reads TGTGCCAGCAGCTCTCGGGACAGAGTCTACAATGAGCAGTTCTTC. This sequence encodes CASSSRDRVYNEQFF.